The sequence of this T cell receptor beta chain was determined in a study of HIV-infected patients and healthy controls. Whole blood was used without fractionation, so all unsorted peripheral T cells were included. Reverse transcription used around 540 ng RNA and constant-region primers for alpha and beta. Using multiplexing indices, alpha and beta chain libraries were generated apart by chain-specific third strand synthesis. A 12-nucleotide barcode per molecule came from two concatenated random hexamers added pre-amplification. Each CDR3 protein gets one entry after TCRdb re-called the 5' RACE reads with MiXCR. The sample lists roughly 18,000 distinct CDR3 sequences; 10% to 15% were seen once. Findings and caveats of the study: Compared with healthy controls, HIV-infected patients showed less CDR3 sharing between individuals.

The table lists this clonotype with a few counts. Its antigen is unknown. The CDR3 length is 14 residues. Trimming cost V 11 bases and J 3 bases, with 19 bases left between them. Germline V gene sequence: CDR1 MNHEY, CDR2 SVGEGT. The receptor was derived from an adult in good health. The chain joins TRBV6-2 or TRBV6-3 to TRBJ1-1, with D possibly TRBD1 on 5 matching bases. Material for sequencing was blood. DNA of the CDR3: TGTGCCGCCGCCCGGGCGGGAGGGGACACTGAAGCTTTCTTT. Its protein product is CAAARAGGDTEAFF.